The clone carrying this T cell receptor (beta chain) was seen a handful of times. Its matching antigen is unknown. This sample was taken from a study of vaccination effects on CD4 cells after COVID-19. CD4+ T cells specific for antigen were expanded with viral peptide pools by the ViraFEST assay before sequencing. Culturing for about ten days preceded CD4+ T cell isolation. Cultures had half their medium replaced with IL-2 medium on days 3 and 7. Some clones are missing from TCRdb's copy, which holds only in-frame ones; the method was immunoSEQ multiplex PCR. The sample has tens of thousands of clones, around four fifths seen once. V dropped 4 bases and J dropped 6 bases, with 16 bases sitting between them. The CDR3 has 14 amino acids. Germline V lookup: CDR1 SQVTM, CDR2 ANQGSEA.

The source is a human donor who received a COVID-19 vaccine. The sample was CD4+ T cells from PBMCs cultured with HCoV-229E spike peptides, taken before COVID-19 vaccination. The genes are TRBV29-1 and TRBJ2-4; D may match TRBD1 or TRBD2 (6 bases each). CDR3 protein: CSVGWGAQGNIQYF. CDR3 DNA: TGCAGCGTTGGATGGGGGGCGCAGGGAAACATTCAGTACTTC.